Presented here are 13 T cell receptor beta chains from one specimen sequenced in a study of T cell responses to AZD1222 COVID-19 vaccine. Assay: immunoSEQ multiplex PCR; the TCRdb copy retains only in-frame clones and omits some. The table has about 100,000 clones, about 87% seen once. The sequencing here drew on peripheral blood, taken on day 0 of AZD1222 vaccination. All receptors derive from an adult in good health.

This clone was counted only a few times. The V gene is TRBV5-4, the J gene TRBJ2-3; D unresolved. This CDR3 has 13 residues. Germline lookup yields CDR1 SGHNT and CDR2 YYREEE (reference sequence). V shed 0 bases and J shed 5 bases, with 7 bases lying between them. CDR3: CASSLAGRDTQYF. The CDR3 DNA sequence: TGTGCCAGCAGCTTGGCGGGTAGAGATACGCAGTATTTT. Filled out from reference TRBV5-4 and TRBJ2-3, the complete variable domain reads ETGVTQSPTHLIKTRGQQVTLRCSSQSGHNTVSWYQQALGQGPQFIFQYYREEENGRGNFPPRFSGLQFPNYSSELNVNALELDDSALYLCASSLAGRDTQYFGPGTRLTVL.

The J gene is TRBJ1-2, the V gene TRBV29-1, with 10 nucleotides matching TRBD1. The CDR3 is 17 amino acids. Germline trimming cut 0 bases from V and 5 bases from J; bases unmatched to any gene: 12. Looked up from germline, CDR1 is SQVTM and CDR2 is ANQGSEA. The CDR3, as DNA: TGCAGCGTTGAAGAAAGTCAGGGACAGGGGAGAACTTATGGCTACACCTTC. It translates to CSVEESQGQGRTYGYTF.

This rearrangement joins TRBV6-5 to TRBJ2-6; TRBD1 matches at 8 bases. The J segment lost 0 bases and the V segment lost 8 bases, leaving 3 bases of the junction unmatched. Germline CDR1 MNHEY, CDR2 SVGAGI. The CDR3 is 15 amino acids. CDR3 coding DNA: TGTGCCAGCCAACAGGGGGGCTCTGGGGCCAACGTCCTGACTTTC. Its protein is CASQQGGSGANVLTF.

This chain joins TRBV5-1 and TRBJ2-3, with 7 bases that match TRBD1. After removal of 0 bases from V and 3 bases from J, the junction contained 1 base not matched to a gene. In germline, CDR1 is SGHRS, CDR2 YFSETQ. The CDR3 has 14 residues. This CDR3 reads CASSLEGATDTQYF. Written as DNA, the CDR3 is TGCGCCAGCAGCTTGGAGGGGGCGACAGATACGCAGTATTTT.

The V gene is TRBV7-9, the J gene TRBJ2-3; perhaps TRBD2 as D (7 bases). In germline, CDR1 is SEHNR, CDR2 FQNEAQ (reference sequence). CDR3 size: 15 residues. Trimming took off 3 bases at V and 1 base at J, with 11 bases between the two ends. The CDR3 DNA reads TGTGCCAGCAGCTTGGGGGCGGGAGGCACAGATACGCAGTATTTT. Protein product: CASSLGAGGTDTQYF.

The CDR3: CSARSRTEAFF. The CDR3 DNA is TGCAGTGCTAGATCGAGGACTGAAGCTTTCTTT. The chain is built from TRBV20-1 and TRBJ1-1; D is undetermined. V was clipped by 2 bases and J by 5 bases, with 6 bases between them. The CDR3 loop spans 11 amino acids. Germline V CDR1 and CDR2: DFQATT, SNEGSKA (reference sequence).

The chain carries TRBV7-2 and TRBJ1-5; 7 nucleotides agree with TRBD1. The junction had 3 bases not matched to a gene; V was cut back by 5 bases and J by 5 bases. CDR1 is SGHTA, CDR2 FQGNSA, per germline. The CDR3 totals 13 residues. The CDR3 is CASSRDRDQPQHF. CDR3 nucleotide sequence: TGTGCCAGCAGCCGAGACAGGGATCAGCCCCAGCATTTT.

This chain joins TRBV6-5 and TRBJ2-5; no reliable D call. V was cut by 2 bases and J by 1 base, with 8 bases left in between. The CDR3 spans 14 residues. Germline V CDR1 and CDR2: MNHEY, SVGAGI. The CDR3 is CASSYETTQETQYF. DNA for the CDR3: TGTGCCAGCAGTTACGAGACAACCCAAGAGACCCAGTACTTC.

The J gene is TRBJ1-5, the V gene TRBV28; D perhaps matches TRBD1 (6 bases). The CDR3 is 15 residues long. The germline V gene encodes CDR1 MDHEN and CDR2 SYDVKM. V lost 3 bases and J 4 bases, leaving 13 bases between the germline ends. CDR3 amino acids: CASSLPGTMNQPQHF. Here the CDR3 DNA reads TGTGCCAGCAGTTTGCCCGGGACAATGAATCAGCCCCAGCATTTT.

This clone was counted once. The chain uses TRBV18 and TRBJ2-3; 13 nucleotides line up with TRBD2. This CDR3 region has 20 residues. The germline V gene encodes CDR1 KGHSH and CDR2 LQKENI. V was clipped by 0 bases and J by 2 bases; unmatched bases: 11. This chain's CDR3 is CASSPPPGGLAGLITDTQYF. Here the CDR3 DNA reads TGTGCCAGCTCACCACCCCCTGGGGGACTAGCGGGATTGATCACAGATACGCAGTATTTT. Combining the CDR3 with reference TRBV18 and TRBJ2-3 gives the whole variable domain NAGVMQNPRHLVRRRGQEARLRCSPMKGHSHVYWYRQLPEEGLKFMVYLQKENIIDESGMPKERFSAEFPKEGPSILRIQQVVRGDSAAYFCASSPPPGGLAGLITDTQYFGPGTRLTVL.

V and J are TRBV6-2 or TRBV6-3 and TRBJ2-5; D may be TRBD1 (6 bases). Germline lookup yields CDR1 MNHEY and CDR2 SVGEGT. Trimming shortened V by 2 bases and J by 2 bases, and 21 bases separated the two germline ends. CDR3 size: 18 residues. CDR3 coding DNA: TGTGCCAGCAGTTACGCACATTCCTATGGCAGGGGACAAGAGACCCAGTACTTC. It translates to CASSYAHSYGRGQETQYF.

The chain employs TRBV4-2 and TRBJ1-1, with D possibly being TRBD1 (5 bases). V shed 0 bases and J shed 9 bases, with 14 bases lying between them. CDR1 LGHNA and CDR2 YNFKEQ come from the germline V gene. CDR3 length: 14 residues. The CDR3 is CASSQERGAGKAFF. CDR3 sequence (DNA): TGTGCCAGCAGCCAAGAAAGGGGCGCCGGGAAAGCTTTCTTT.

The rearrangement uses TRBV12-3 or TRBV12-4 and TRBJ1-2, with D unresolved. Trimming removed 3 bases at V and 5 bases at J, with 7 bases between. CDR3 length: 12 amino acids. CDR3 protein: CASSFGIYGYTF. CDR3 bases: TGTGCCAGCAGTTTCGGGATATATGGCTACACCTTC.